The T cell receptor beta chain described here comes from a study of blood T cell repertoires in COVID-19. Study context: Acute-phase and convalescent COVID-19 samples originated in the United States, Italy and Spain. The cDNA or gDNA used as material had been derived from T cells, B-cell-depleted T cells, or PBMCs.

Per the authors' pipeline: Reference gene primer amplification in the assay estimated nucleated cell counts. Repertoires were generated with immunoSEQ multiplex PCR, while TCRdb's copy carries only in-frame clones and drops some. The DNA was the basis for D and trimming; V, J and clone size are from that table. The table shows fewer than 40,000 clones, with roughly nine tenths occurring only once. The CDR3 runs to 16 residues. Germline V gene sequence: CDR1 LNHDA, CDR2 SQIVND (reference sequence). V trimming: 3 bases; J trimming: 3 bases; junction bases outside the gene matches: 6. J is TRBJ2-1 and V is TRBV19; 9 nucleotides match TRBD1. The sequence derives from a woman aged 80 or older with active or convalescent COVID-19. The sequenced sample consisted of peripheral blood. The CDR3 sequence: CASSMLGTGNYNEQFF. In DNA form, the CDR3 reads TGTGCCAGTAGTATGTTAGGGACAGGGAACTACAATGAGCAGTTCTTC.